Presented here are 2 T cell receptor beta chains from one specimen sequenced in a study of blood T cell repertoires in COVID-19. Using immunoSEQ multiplex PCR, the repertoire was profiled, and TCRdb retains in-frame clones only, with some absent. The sample has about 120,000 clones; approximately 85% are singletons. Sequencing was done on a sample of peripheral blood. These receptors all stem from a man older than 75 with acute or convalescent COVID-19.

The chain is built from TRBV19 and TRBJ2-7, with TRBD2 matching 7 bases. The CDR3 covers 13 residues. V was clipped by 5 bases and J by 3 bases; unmatched bases: 4. Germline assignment: CDR1 LNHDA and CDR2 SQIVND (reference sequence). This CDR3 is CASSRGEGYEQYF. The DNA of the CDR3 is TGTGCCAGTAGTCGGGGGGAGGGCTACGAGCAGTACTTC. Supplemented by reference TRBV19 and TRBJ2-7, the full variable domain reads DGGITQSPKYLFRKEGQNVTLSCEQNLNHDAMYWYRQDPGQGLRLIYYSQIVNDFQKGDIAEGYSVSREKKESFPLTVTSAQKNPTAFYLCASSRGEGYEQYFGPGTRLTVT.

V and J are TRBV5-4 and TRBJ2-3, with 8 nucleotides matching TRBD2. Germline values: CDR1 SGHNT, CDR2 YYREEE (reference sequence). V lost 0 bases, J lost 5 bases, and 2 bases stayed unmatched. The CDR3 totals 14 residues. The CDR3 DNA reads as TGTGCCAGCAGCTTGGCGCGGGAGGAAGATACGCAGTATTTT. The encoded protein is CASSLAREEDTQYF.